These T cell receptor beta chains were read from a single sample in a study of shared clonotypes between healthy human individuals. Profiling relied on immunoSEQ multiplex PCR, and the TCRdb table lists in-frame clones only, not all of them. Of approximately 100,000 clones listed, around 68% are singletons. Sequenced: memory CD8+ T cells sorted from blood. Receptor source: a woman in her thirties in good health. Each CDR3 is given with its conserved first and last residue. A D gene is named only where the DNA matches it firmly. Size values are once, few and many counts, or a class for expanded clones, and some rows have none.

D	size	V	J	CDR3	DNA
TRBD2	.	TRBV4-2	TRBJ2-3	CASSPGLAGGPGTDTQYF	TGTGCCAGCAGCCCGGGACTAGCGGGAGGGCCCGGCACAGATACGCAGTATTTT
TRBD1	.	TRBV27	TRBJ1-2	CASTWGQGHGYTF	TGTGCCAGCACCTGGGGACAGGGACATGGCTACACCTTC
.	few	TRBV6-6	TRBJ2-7	CASRGPDYEQYF	TGTGCCAGCAGGGGGCCCGACTACGAGCAGTACTTC
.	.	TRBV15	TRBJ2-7	CATSRARGGAGTTTAYEQYF	TGTGCCACCAGCAGAGCCCGGGGAGGAGCGGGGACAACAACGGCCTACGAGCAGTACTTC
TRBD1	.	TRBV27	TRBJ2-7	CASSFSGQGAYEQYF	TGTGCCAGCAGTTTCTCGGGGCAGGGGGCCTACGAGCAGTACTTC
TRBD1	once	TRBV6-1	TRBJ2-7	CASSEELGGSHEQYF	TGTGCCAGCAGCGAAGAATTAGGGGGCAGCCACGAGCAGTACTTC
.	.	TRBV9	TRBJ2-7	CASSQNRDTFYEQYF	TGTGCCAGCAGTCAAAACCGGGACACCTTCTACGAGCAGTACTTC
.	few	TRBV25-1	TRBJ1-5	CASRKDGHQHF	TGTGCCAGCAGAAAGGACGGACACCAGCATTTT
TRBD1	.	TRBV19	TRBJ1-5	CASSLRQGARDDQPQHF	TGTGCCAGTAGTCTAAGACAGGGGGCGAGAGATGATCAGCCCCAGCATTTT
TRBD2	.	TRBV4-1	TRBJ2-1	CASSQELGEGQIF	TGCGCCAGCAGCCAAGAGCTAGGGGAGGGCCAAATCTTC
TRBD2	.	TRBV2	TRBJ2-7	CASSGRLGTSAFHSYEQYF	TGTGCCAGCTCGGGGCGGTTGGGGACTAGCGCCTTTCACTCCTACGAGCAGTACTTC
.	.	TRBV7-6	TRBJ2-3	CASSLSGDTQYF	TGTGCCAGCAGCTTATCTGGGGATACGCAGTATTTT
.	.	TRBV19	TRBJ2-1	CASSIPGSNEQFF	TGTGCCAGTAGTATACCCGGGAGCAATGAGCAGTTCTTC
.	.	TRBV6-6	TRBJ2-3	CASSYSPDNTDTQYF	TGTGCCAGCAGTTACTCGCCGGACAACACAGATACGCAGTATTTT
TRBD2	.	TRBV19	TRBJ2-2	CATNDRLAGGPGTGELFF	TGTGCCACTAATGATAGGCTAGCGGGAGGGCCCGGCACCGGGGAGCTGTTTTTT
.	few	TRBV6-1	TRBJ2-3	CASSERFEGGRDTQYF	TGTGCCAGCAGTGAACGATTTGAGGGAGGAAGGGATACGCAGTATTTT
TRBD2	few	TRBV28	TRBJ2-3	CASSVAGGSTDTQYF	TGTGCCAGCAGCGTAGCGGGGGGTAGCACAGATACGCAGTATTTT
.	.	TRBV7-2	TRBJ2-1	CASSAQLAGEQFF	TGTGCCAGCAGCGCTCAACTCGCAGGGGAGCAGTTCTTC
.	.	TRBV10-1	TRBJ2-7	CASSESLDGVYEQYF	TGCGCCAGCAGTGAGTCTTTGGACGGGGTCTACGAGCAGTACTTC
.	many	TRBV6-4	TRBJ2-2	CASSAAQGGTGELFF	TGTGCCAGCAGTGCCGCACAGGGGGGGACCGGGGAGCTGTTTTTT
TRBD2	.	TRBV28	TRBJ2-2	CASSFRLAGGLNTGELFF	TGTGCCAGCAGTTTCAGACTAGCGGGAGGACTTAACACCGGGGAGCTGTTTTTT
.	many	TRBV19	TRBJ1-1	CASSIGVTEAFF	TGTGCCAGTAGTATAGGTGTGACTGAAGCTTTCTTT
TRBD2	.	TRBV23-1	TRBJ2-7	CASSLPEGLAGVPNSYEQYF	TGCGCCAGCAGTCTGCCCGAGGGGCTAGCGGGAGTCCCTAACTCCTACGAGCAGTACTTC
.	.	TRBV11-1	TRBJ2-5	CASSLWAGAQETQYF	TGTGCCAGCAGCTTATGGGCGGGGGCCCAGGAGACCCAGTACTTC
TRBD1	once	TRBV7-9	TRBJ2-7	CASSWGTGYYEQYF	TGTGCCAGCAGCTGGGGGACAGGGTATTACGAGCAGTACTTC
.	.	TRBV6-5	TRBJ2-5	CASRPQGAEETQYF	TGTGCCAGCAGACCTCAGGGCGCAGAGGAGACCCAGTACTTC